A single T cell receptor (beta chain) is shown here with its context. V was pared by 3 bases and J by 7 bases, with 10 bases between. The CDR3 has 13 amino acids. Germline CDR1 SEHNR, CDR2 FQNEAQ (reference sequence). The record originates from a study of blood T cell repertoires in COVID-19. TCRdb keeps only in-frame clones here, not all; method: immunoSEQ multiplex PCR. The repertoire consists of approximately 270,000 clones, with around 90% occurring once and the leading ten covering roughly 2.2%. What was sequenced was peripheral blood. This TCR was recovered from a man aged 45 to 65 with acute or convalescent COVID-19. This rearrangement joins TRBV7-9 to TRBJ1-5; weak D call: TRBD1 (6 bases). As DNA, the CDR3 is TGTGCCAGCAGCTTTACTCAGGGGCAGCCCCAGCATTTT. This codes for CASSFTQGQPQHF.